The next 24 T cell receptor beta chains were all read from a single sample in a study of CD8+CD57+ T cells in acquired aplastic anemia. Template material for TCR beta VDJ and CDR3 profiling consisted of genomic DNA. A single record per CDR3 protein comes from TCRdb applying MiXCR to the reads. The profile shows around 180,000 distinct CDR3 sequences, approximately 52% of them singletons. The patients chosen for sequencing had shown expansion of CD8+CD57+ cells (detected by flow cytometry). What was sequenced was sorted CD4+, CD8+, or CD8+CD57+ T cells (not recorded which) from PBMCs. These receptors came from a human donor with aplastic anemia.

The gene calls are TRBV19 and TRBJ1-5, with D uncertain. The V end was cut by 4 bases, the J end by 6 bases, with 7 bases between. The CDR3 contains 12 residues. Germline CDR1 and CDR2: LNHDA and SQIVND (reference sequence). This CDR3 reads CASSNQVQPQHF. CDR3 DNA sequence: TGTGCCAGTAGTAACCAAGTTCAGCCCCAGCATTTT.

This clonotype was counted at least ten times. This chain uses TRBV7-6 with TRBJ2-3; 12 nucleotides agree with TRBD1. The ends lost 6 bases at V and 4 bases at J; junction bases unmatched: 5. The CDR3 sequence is 15 residues long. From germline, CDR1 is SGHVS and CDR2 FNYEAQ. The CDR3 DNA reads as TGTGCCAGCAGAGCCGGGACAGGGGGCCCAGATACGCAGTATTTT. Protein product: CASRAGTGGPDTQYF.

As regards this clonotype: This clone may be a read error of a much larger clone one base away. The V and J genes are TRBV18 and TRBJ1-6; no definite D call. Germline CDR1 KGHSH, CDR2 LQKENI. Deletions cut 8 bases from V and 10 bases from J, with 18 bases between. The CDR3 is made up of 14 amino acids. CDR3 bases: TGTGCCAGCACACATAATGGTTATTTCTCACCCCTCCACTTT. It translates to CASTHNGYFSPLHF.

The chain recombines TRBV15 with TRBJ1-6, with unresolved D. Germline CDR1 reads LNHNV; CDR2 reads YYDKDF (reference sequence). CDR3 length: 13 residues. Trimming cost V 7 bases and J 6 bases, with 10 bases left between them. CDR3 sequence: CATTPNANSPLHF. The CDR3, as DNA: TGTGCCACCACCCCAAACGCTAATTCACCCCTCCACTTT.

The chain links TRBV12-3 or TRBV12-4 to TRBJ1-6; 7 nucleotides line up with TRBD1. After removal of 6 bases from V and 5 bases from J, the junction contained 4 bases not matched to a gene. The length of the CDR3 is 14 residues. CDR3 region: CASSLGTDNSPLHF. For the CDR3, the DNA is TGTGCCAGCAGCCTCGGGACAGATAATTCACCCCTCCACTTT.

This clonotype was observed many times. The chain uses TRBV20-1 and TRBJ1-2; D gene unclear. Looked up from germline, CDR1 is DFQATT and CDR2 is SNEGSKA (reference sequence). Trimming removed 3 bases at V and 4 bases at J, with 6 bases between. The CDR3 covers 11 residues. The CDR3 sequence is CSASLVYGYTF. CDR3 nucleotides: TGCAGTGCTAGTTTGGTCTATGGCTACACCTTC.

This clonotype was seen a few times. The chain combines TRBV19 with TRBJ2-7; D gene uncertain. This CDR3 contains 15 residues. With 11 bases removed from V and 0 bases from J, the gap between germline ends came to 20 bases. Germline-derived CDR1 and CDR2 are LNHDA and SQIVND (reference sequence). DNA of the CDR3: TGTGCCTGGCGTGTAGGCGTCACGAGCTCCTACGAGCAGTACTTC. This gives the protein CAWRVGVTSSYEQYF.

This chain links TRBV20-1 with TRBJ2-1; perhaps TRBD2 as D (6 bases). The germline CDR1 and CDR2 sequences are DFQATT and SNEGSKA (reference sequence). Trimming pared 0 bases from V and 10 bases from J, leaving 10 bases between. This CDR3 spans 12 amino acids. The CDR3 reads CSAREGRREQFF. DNA for the CDR3: TGCAGTGCTAGAGAGGGGAGGCGCGAGCAGTTCTTC.

This chain connects TRBV18 to TRBJ1-6; D is unclear. This CDR3 comprises 14 residues. In germline, CDR1 is KGHSH, CDR2 LQKENI. Trimming took off 4 bases at V and 7 bases at J, with 11 bases between the two ends. The CDR3 here is CASSREGGNSPLHF. The CDR3 DNA reads TGTGCCAGCTCACGGGAGGGAGGCAATTCACCCCTCCACTTT.

The J gene is TRBJ1-5, the V gene TRBV28; D unresolved. This CDR3 is 14 amino acids long. Germline loops: CDR1 MDHEN, CDR2 SYDVKM. V lost 8 bases and J 2 bases, leaving 13 bases between the germline ends. CDR3 nucleotide sequence: TGTGCCAGCCACGTAGGCACTCGCAATCAGCCCCAGCATTTT. As protein: CASHVGTRNQPQHF.

This clonotype was seen at least ten times. This chain links TRBV28 with TRBJ2-7, with D maybe TRBD1 (5 bases). Germline CDR1 MDHEN, CDR2 SYDVKM. The CDR3 length is 14 residues. V was pared by 3 bases and J by 6 bases, with 15 bases between. The CDR3 sequence: CASSFGQGRGEQYF. In DNA form, the CDR3 reads TGTGCCAGCAGTTTCGGGCAGGGTAGAGGCGAGCAGTACTTC.

This clonotype was detected ten times or more. The chain uses TRBV19 and TRBJ1-1; 7 bases are shared with TRBD1. The CDR3 totals 15 residues. Germline V CDR1 and CDR2: LNHDA, SQIVND (reference sequence). CDR3 DNA: TGTGTTCTAAACAGGGGCCCGACTTTGAACACTGAAGCTTTCTTT. It is translated as CVLNRGPTLNTEAFF.

The chain employs TRBV18 and TRBJ1-5; D perhaps matches TRBD1 (6 bases). Trimming pared 3 bases from V and 3 bases from J, leaving 15 bases between. The CDR3 has 16 amino acids. Per the germline V gene, CDR1 is KGHSH and CDR2 is LQKENI. The CDR3 DNA follows: TGTGCCAGCTCACCTCAGGGGCCCTCCGACAATCAGCCCCAGCATTTT. It encodes CASSPQGPSDNQPQHF.

This clonotype has just a few counts. The DNA for the CDR3 is TGTGCTCTAGCGGAAGCATACAATGAGCAGTTCTTC. It is translated as CALAEAYNEQFF. This chain connects TRBV2 to TRBJ2-1; 7 nucleotides line up with TRBD2. Germline V gene sequence: CDR1 SNHLY, CDR2 FYNNEI. The CDR3 spans 12 residues.

V gene TRBV15 combines with J gene TRBJ2-7; D unclear. V was clipped by 1 base and J by 6 bases, with 16 bases between them. The CDR3 extends over 15 amino acids. The germline CDR1 and CDR2 sequences are LNHNV and YYDKDF (reference sequence). CDR3 coding DNA: TGTGCCACCAGCAGAGCCCAGGCTGCAAGAGGCGAGCAGTACTTC. This codes for CATSRAQAARGEQYF.

This clonotype was detected ten times or more. V usage is TRBV9 and J usage is TRBJ2-7, with 12 positions matching TRBD2. Unmatched junction bases numbered 7, after V lost 7 bases and J lost 2 bases. This CDR3 is built from 15 residues. CDR1 is SGDLS, CDR2 YYNGEE, per germline. The CDR3 is CASSRTSGVTYEQYF. CDR3 DNA sequence: TGTGCCAGCTCCCGGACTAGCGGGGTTACCTACGAGCAGTACTTC.

This clonotype showed up many times. The chain has TRBV11-2 and TRBJ2-2; D perhaps matches TRBD1 (5 bases). Trimming cost V 6 bases and J 3 bases, with 11 bases left between them. The germline V gene encodes CDR1 SGHAT and CDR2 FQNNGV. The CDR3 extends over 14 amino acids. CDR3 protein: CASRKPRDTGELFF. As DNA, the CDR3 is TGTGCCAGCAGAAAGCCCAGGGACACCGGGGAGCTGTTTTTT.

J is TRBJ1-3 and V is TRBV3-1; D is ambiguous. The length of the CDR3 is 15 residues. Trimming removed 3 bases at V and 3 bases at J, with 12 bases between. Per germline, CDR1 LGHDT and CDR2 YNNKEL (reference sequence). CDR3 nucleotides: TGTGCCAGCAGCCAGGGGTGGAGGAATGGAAACACCATATATTTT. This sequence encodes CASSQGWRNGNTIYF.

The chain carries TRBV24-1 and TRBJ2-2; 8 bases map to TRBD1. J lost 14 bases, V lost 7 bases, and 8 bases had no gene match. Germline V lookup: CDR1 KGHDR, CDR2 SFDVKD. CDR3 length equals 12 residues. The CDR3 DNA reads TGTGCCACCAGGGAATCAGGGGGCAGACTGTTTTTT. This gives the protein CATRESGGRLFF.

This clonotype has a handful of counts. This CDR3 fails to terminate in the conserved phenylalanine or tryptophan, so it likely reflects a read error. CDR3 amino acids: CASSFRPSSYNEQFL. CDR3 DNA sequence: TGCGCCAGCAGCTTTCGTCCTAGCTCCTACAATGAGCAGTTCCTC. The rearrangement joins TRBV5-1 to TRBJ2-1, with D unclear. Germline V CDR1 and CDR2: SGHRS, YFSETQ. CDR3 length equals 15 residues. V lost 2 bases, J lost 0 bases, and 9 bases lay in between.

At least ten counts were recorded for this clonotype. This chain joins TRBV18 and TRBJ2-7; maybe TRBD2 (5 bases). Germline V gives CDR1 KGHSH, CDR2 LQKENI. The CDR3 is made up of 13 amino acids. V was trimmed by 1 base and J by 2 bases, leaving 6 bases between them. In DNA, the CDR3 is TGTGCCAGCTCACCACAGGAGGCCTACGAGCAGTACTTC. Translated: CASSPQEAYEQYF.

Regarding this clonotype: The junction differs from germline at one of its ends, possibly a read error. The chain is built from TRBV24-1 and TRBJ2-5, with 10 nucleotides matching TRBD2. Germline V gene sequence: CDR1 KGHDR, CDR2 SFDVKD. This CDR3 has 17 residues. CDR3 in DNA: TGTGCCACCAGTGACCCCACCGGAACTAGCGGGGTAGAGACCCAGCACTTC. The encoded protein is CATSDPTGTSGVETQHF.

Note on this clonotype: A much larger clone sits a single nucleotide away, making a read error possible. The rearrangement joins TRBV5-1 to TRBJ2-5; 12 bases match TRBD2. The J call is doubtful: the DNA matches TRBJ2-1 better. In germline, CDR1 is SGHRS, CDR2 YFSETQ. The CDR3 has 15 residues. The DNA of the CDR3 is TGCGCCAGCAGCTCGGAAGTACTAGCGGGGGGTGAGCAGTTCTTC. Translation gives CASSSEVLAGGEQFF.

J is TRBJ1-6 and V is TRBV12-5; possible D gene TRBD1, 5 bases. CDR3 length: 20 amino acids. From germline, CDR1 is LGHNT and CDR2 FRNRAP. Trimming took off 3 bases at V and 5 bases at J, with 26 bases between the two ends. CDR3 nucleotides: TGTGCTAGTGGTTTTCAGACTTCTTCTCTGACCGGGACCAATAATTCACCCCTCCACTTT. Its translation: CASGFQTSSLTGTNNSPLHF.